This TCR beta chain was captured in a study of T-cell reconstitution after alpha-beta-depleted transplantation in children (dated by TCRdb to about 2016). About the investigation overall: Using TCR repertoire profiling, the study followed T-cell immune reconstitution in a quantitative way in children after TCRalphabeta/CD19-depleted allogeneic hematopoietic cell transplantation. Summary of the overall study and its limitations: In some patients, high TCRbeta diversity at day 60 was attributed to recipient T cells and intrathymic progenitors that had survived conditioning. Apparently early alphabetaT-cell count recovery about two months after transplant reportedly relied on only several hundred rapidly expanded clones derived from non-depleted graft cells. Over the following months the frequencies of hyperexpanded clones went down, and after one year T-cell counts and TCRbeta diversity were mostly credited to newly produced T cells.

Measured from the cysteine to the phenylalanine, the CDR3 is 13 residues long. The CDR3 DNA has 39 bases and is translated from base 1. For this chain, trimming is 5 bases at the V end and 6 bases at the J end, and the number of junction bases without a gene match is 7. The germline V gene encodes CDR1 DFQATT and CDR2 SNEGSKA (reference sequence). In this sample, this clonotype turned up many times. The target of this receptor is not known. No qualities accompany the bases; no much larger clone lies one base away. Library preparation was by PCR. The run used an Illumina HiSeq 2500. TCR library preparation used molecular barcoding, with unique molecular identifiers applied to normalize quantification of the TCRbeta repertoire. The public reads were reprocessed in TCRdb via fastp at Q25 and MiXCR, keeping in-frame beta chains. Rows with a matching CDR3 protein are joined into one entry that keeps the most common DNA and genes. The sample records 150,000 to 250,000 distinct CDR3 sequences, about 6% of which are singletons. Jointly, the top ten make up just over 4.5% of the sample.

The treatment or condition label for this specimen denotes: allogeneic hematopoietic cell transplantation with graft depleted of TCRalphabeta T cells and CD19 B cells. TCRalphabeta/CD19-depleted allogeneic hematopoietic cell grafts were given to the transplant recipients, all of whom were children. The sequence was collected from a girl in the first two years of life with combined immunodeficiency, due to receive a stem cell transplant. This chain joins TRBV20-1 to TRBJ2-3; 8 central bases correspond to TRBD2. The sample consisted of PBMCs, taken before TCRalphabeta/CD19-depleted stem cell transplant. In nucleotides, the sequence is TGCAGTGCTTCCGGGACTAGGTTTGATACGCAGTATTTT. Translated, it gives CSASGTRFDTQYF.